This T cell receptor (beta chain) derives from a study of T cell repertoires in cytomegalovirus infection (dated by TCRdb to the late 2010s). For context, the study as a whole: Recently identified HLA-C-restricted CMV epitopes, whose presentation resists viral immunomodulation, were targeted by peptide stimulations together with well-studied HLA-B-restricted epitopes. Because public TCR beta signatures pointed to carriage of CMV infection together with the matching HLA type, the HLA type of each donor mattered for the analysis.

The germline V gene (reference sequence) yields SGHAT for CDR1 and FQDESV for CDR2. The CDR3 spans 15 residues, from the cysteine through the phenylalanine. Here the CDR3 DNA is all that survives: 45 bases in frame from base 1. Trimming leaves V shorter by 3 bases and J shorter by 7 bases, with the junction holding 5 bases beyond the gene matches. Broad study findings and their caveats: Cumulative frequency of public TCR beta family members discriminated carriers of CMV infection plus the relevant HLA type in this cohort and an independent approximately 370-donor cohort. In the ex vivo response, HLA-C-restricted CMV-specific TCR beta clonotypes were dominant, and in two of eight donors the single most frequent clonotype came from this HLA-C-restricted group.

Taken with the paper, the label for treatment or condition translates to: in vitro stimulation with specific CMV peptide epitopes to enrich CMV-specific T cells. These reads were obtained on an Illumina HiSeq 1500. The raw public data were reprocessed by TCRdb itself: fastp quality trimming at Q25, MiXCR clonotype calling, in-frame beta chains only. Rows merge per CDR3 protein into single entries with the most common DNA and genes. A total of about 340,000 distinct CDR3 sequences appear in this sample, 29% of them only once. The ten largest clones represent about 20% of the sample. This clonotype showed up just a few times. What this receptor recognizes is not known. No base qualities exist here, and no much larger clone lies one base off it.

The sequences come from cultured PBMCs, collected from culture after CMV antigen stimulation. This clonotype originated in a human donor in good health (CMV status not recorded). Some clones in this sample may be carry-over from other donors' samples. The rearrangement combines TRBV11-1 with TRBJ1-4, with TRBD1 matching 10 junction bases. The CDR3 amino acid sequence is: CASSFAGQGIEKLFF. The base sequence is TGTGCCAGCAGCTTCGCGGGACAGGGGATTGAAAAACTGTTTTTT.